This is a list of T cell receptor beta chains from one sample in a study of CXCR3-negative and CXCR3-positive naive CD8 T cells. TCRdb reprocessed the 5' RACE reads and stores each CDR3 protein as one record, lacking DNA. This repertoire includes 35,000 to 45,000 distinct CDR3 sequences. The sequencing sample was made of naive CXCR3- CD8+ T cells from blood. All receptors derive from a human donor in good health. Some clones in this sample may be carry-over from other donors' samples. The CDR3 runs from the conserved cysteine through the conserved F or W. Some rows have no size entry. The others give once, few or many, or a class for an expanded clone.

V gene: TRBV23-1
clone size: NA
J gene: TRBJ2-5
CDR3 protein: CASSQSGGQETQYF

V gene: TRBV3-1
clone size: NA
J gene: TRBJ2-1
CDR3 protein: CASSRYRDNIYNEQFF

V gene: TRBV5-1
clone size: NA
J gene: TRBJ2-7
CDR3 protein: CASSLETQGAENRYEQYF

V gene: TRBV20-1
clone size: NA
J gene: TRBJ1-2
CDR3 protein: CSAQTGDYGYTF

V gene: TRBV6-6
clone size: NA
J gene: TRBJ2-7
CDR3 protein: CASSYSMLAEEYEQYF

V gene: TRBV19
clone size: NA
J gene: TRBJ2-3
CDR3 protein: CASSIGLSTDTQYF

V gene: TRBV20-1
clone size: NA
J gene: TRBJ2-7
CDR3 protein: CSARETSSYEQYF

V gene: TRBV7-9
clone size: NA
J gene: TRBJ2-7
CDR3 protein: CASSSGTGTRWEQYF

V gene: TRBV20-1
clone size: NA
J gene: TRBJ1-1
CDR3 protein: CSAPQGPGAEAFF

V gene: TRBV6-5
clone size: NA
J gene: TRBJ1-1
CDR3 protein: CASGYGTLNTEAFF

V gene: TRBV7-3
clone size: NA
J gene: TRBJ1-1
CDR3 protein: CASSPIGSGNTEAFF

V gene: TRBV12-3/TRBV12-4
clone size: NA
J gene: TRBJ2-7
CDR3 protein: CASSLALGGSNYEQYF

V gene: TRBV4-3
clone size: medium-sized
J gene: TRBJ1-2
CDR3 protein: CASSQARQASNYGYTF

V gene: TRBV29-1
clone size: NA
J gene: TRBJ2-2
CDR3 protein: CSVEGRDRAMGTGELFF

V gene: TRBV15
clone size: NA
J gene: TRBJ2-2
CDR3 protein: CATSRKTETGELFF

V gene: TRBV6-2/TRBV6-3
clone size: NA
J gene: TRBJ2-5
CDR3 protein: CASSYSGLAGETQYF

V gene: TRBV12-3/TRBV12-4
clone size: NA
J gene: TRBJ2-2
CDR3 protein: CASSFIPGGWNTGELFF

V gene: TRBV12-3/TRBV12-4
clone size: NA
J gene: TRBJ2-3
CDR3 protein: CASRLGTDTQYF

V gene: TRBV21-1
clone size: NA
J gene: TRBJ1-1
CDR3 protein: CASERRQGLSQAFF

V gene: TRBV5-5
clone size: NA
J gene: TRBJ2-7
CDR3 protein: CASSSDRGSYEQYF

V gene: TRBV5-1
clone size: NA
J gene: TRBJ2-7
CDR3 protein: CASSFGGDEQYF

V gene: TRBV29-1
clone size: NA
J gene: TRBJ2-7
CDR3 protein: CSVVGDGNEQYF

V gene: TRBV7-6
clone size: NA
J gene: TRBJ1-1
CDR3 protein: CASSLGKRVSGIWGTEAFF

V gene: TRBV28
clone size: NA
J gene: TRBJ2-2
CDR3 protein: CASSLLGQGSNTGELFF

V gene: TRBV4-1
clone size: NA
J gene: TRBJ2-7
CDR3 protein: CASSPPGQLGEQYF

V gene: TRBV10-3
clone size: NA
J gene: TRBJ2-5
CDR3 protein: CAISGASSRETQYF

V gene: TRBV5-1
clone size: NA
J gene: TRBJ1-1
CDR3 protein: CASSSPGDLEAFF

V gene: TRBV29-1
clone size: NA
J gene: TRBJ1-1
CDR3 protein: CSVEDSTGVGYRDTEAFF

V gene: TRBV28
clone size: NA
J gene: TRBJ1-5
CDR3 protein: CASSLEGHRPQHF

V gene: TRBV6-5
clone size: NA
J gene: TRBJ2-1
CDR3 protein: CASSPPGRGAYNEQFF

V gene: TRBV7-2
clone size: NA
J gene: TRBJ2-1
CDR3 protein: CASSAAGGDYNEQFF

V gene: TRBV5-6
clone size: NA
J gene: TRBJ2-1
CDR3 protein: CASSLAQGSYNEQFF

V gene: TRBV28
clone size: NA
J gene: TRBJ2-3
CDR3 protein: CASSWGDTQYF

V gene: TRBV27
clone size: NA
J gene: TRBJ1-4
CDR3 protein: CASRGWGEKLFF

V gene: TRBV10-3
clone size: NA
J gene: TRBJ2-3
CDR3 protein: CATVPQTRVLSDTQYF

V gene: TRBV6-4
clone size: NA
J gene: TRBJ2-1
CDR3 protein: CASSEGASSGEQFF

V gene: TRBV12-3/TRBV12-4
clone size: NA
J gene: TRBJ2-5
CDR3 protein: CASRRSGTAGETQYF

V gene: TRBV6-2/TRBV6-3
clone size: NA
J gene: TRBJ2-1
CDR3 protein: CASSYEPSGGNEQFF

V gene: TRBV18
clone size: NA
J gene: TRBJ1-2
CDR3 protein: CASSPPYDGRNTF

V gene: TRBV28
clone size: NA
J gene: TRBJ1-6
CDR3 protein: CASSPADRVAYNSPLHF

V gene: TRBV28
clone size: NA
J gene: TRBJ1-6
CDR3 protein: CASSADRANSPLHF

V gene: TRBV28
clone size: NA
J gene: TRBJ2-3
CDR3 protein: CASSPPANTQYF

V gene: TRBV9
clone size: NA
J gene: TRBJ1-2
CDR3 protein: CASRLGEHGYTF

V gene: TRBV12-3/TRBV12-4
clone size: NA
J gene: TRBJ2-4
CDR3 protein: CASSLFRLAKNIQYF

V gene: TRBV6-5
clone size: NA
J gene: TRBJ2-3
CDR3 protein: CASSTILDRAVTQYF

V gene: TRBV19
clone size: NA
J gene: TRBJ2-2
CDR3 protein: CASSIDSYTGELFF

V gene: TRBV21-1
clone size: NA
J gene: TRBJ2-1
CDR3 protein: CASTDPNEQFF

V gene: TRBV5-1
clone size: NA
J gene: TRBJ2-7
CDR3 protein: CASSLQGLHYEQYF